The present entry profiles one TCR beta chain with its context. Its antigen remains unknown. V gave up 3 bases and J gave up 5 bases; unmatched junction bases: 7. The CDR3 length is 15 residues. The V gene's germline CDR1 is MGHRA and CDR2 YSYEKL. Two oligonucleotides, mixed equimolar, formed the beta constant-region primer covering TRBC1 and TRBC2. MiXCR was run by TCRdb on the UMI-ligation and nested PCR reads, yielding one entry per CDR3 protein. The data show 140,000 to 150,000 distinct CDR3 sequences, 15% to 20% seen once. This specimen belongs to a study of naive and memory T cell subsets. Study outcomes and limitations: Over 90% of naive TCR sequences appeared only once, unlike memory subsets.

This TCR derives from a human donor in good health. Material: naive CD4+ T cells from blood. The rearrangement uses TRBV4-1 and TRBJ2-1; 7 bases are shared with TRBD2. The CDR3 here is CASSQVGGRNNEQFF. The CDR3 nucleotides read TGCGCCAGCAGCCAGGTCGGCGGGAGAAACAATGAGCAGTTCTTC.